These 24 T cell receptor beta chains were sequenced from one sample in a study of T cells in Graves' hyperthyroidism and ophthalmopathy. Amplification yielded TCR beta CDR3 regions, with RNA transcripts as the source. HTBI primers were employed in a first-round RT-PCR of the TCR CDR3. TCRdb independently ran MiXCR on the multiplex PCR reads; one entry per CDR3 protein. Here the sample spans approximately 870,000 distinct CDR3 sequences, 35% to 40% being singletons. Sequenced material: blood. The receptors come from a man between 18 and 35 years old with Graves' hyperthyroidism.

This clonotype showed up many times. The chain couples TRBV24-1 to TRBJ2-7, with D hard to call. Trimming stripped 3 bases from V and 2 bases from J, with 7 bases between. The CDR3 consists of 13 residues. Germline lookup yields CDR1 KGHDR and CDR2 SFDVKD. CDR3 in DNA: TGTGCCACCAGTGATCCGGCCGCCTACGAGCAGTACTTC. This encodes CATSDPAAYEQYF.

This clonotype was recorded at least ten times. The rearrangement links TRBV2 to TRBJ1-1; possible D gene TRBD1, 6 bases. There are 15 residues in the CDR3. Between the trimmed V and J ends, which lost 5 bases and 5 bases, there was a span of 18 bases. Germline V lookup: CDR1 SNHLY, CDR2 FYNNEI. CDR3 nucleotide sequence: TGTGCCAGCAGTCCCGGGGGGGGCCTGGGGACTGAAGCTTTCTTT. It specifies CASSPGGGLGTEAFF.

In its sample, this clonotype was seen once. The chain has TRBV6-2 or TRBV6-3 and TRBJ1-3; the D is unclear. V dropped 1 base and J dropped 1 base, with 11 bases sitting between them. Germline V gene lookup returns CDR1 MNHEY and CDR2 SVGEGT. The CDR3 has 16 residues. The CDR3 region has the DNA TGTGCCAGCAGTTACTGGAAGAGTTATTCTGGAAACACCATATATTTT. Its translation: CASSYWKSYSGNTIYF.

The rearrangement links TRBV29-1 to TRBJ2-5; 8 positions agree with TRBD2. The germline V gene has CDR1 SQVTM and CDR2 ANQGSEA. The CDR3 is 15 amino acids. V dropped 6 bases and J dropped 11; count of bases not matched to a gene: 20. CDR3 loop: CSVGAGLGSGTNQYF. The CDR3 region has the DNA TGCAGCGTCGGGGCAGGGTTAGGTAGCGGGACCAATCAGTACTTC.

The V call is TRBV9, the J call TRBJ1-6, with D possibly matching TRBD1 (6 bases). CDR1 is SGDLS, CDR2 YYNGEE, per germline. This CDR3 region has 20 residues. With 4 bases removed from V and 4 bases from J, the gap between germline ends came to 27 bases. CDR3 DNA: TGTGCCAGCAGCCCCTCTCCGGACAGAGATCCCCAGGGATATAATTCACCCCTCCACTTT. Protein product: CASSPSPDRDPQGYNSPLHF.

This clonotype has at least ten counts. The V and J genes are TRBV29-1 and TRBJ1-2, with 9 positions matching TRBD1. Germline CDR1 SQVTM, CDR2 ANQGSEA. The trim removed 6 bases at V and 5 bases at J, leaving 7 bases unmatched. The CDR3 length is 13 residues. The CDR3 loop reads CSVGTGGGYGYTF. The CDR3 DNA sequence: TGCAGCGTGGGAACAGGGGGCGGATATGGCTACACCTTC.

V and J are TRBV2 and TRBJ2-7, with 9 bases identical to TRBD1. With V trimmed by 7 bases and J by 3 bases, 7 bases remained unmatched. The CDR3 has 14 amino acids. Germline V CDR1 and CDR2: SNHLY, FYNNEI. The CDR3: CASKTGTGNYEQYF. The CDR3 region has the DNA TGTGCCAGCAAGACCGGGACAGGGAACTACGAGCAGTACTTC.

This chain joins TRBV12-3 or TRBV12-4 and TRBJ1-5; D unclear. V was shortened by 5 bases and J by 3 bases, with 17 bases between the two germline ends. There are 16 residues in the CDR3. The DNA of the CDR3 is TGTGCCAGCAGTGTCCGGAGGAGGGAGACCAATCAGCCCCAGCATTTT. Amino acid sequence: CASSVRRRETNQPQHF.

In its sample, this clonotype was seen many times. J is TRBJ1-3 and V is TRBV7-9; no reliable D call. CDR1 SEHNR and CDR2 FQNEAQ come from the germline V gene (reference sequence). Deletions cut 4 bases from V and 0 bases from J, with 7 bases between. The CDR3 runs to 14 residues. The CDR3 sequence is CASSYTDSGNTIYF. CDR3 bases: TGTGCCAGCAGCTATACCGACTCTGGAAACACCATATATTTT.

This clonotype was counted many times. The rearrangement uses TRBV6-5 and TRBJ2-7; 8 nucleotides agree with TRBD1. The CDR3 consists of 12 residues. Trimming took 10 bases from V and 3 from J; bases not matched to a gene: 5. Germline V gives CDR1 MNHEY, CDR2 SVGAGI. CDR3 coding DNA: TGTGCCACCCAACAGGGGGACTACGAGCAGTACTTC. Protein product: CATQQGDYEQYF.

The gene calls are TRBV4-1 and TRBJ2-7; weak D call: TRBD1 (5 bases). Germline-derived CDR1 and CDR2 are MGHRA and YSYEKL. This CDR3 has 14 amino acids. V was pared by 3 bases and J by 9 bases, with 18 bases between. The CDR3 sequence: CASSHRGHPRGQYF. The CDR3 DNA follows: TGCGCCAGCAGCCACCGAGGACACCCACGAGGGCAGTACTTC.

The chain employs TRBV19 and TRBJ1-5; tentative D call: TRBD1 (5 bases). The CDR3 length is 16 residues. The germline gives CDR1 LNHDA, CDR2 SQIVND (reference sequence). Trimming stripped 6 bases from V and 0 bases from J, with 15 bases between. In DNA form, the CDR3 reads TGTGCCAGTAGGAGGCAGGAGGGGAATAGCAATCAGCCCCAGCATTTT. Translated: CASRRQEGNSNQPQHF.

J is TRBJ2-2 and V is TRBV29-1; D not certain. The V gene lost 0 bases and the J gene lost 4 bases, with 15 bases spanning the gap. The length of the CDR3 is 16 residues. Germline V gives CDR1 SQVTM, CDR2 ANQGSEA. CDR3 loop: CSVEDLGPPSTGELFF. The CDR3 bases are TGCAGCGTTGAAGATCTTGGACCTCCGAGCACCGGGGAGCTGTTTTTT.

This clonotype was seen more than once but under ten times. The chain uses TRBV6-5 and TRBJ2-5, with a possible D match to TRBD2 (5 bases). The V gene's germline CDR1 is MNHEY and CDR2 SVGAGI. V was shortened by 4 bases and J by 5 bases, with 8 bases between the two germline ends. CDR3 length equals 12 residues. This chain's CDR3 is CASSFSDETQYF. The CDR3 coding sequence is TGTGCCAGCAGTTTTAGCGACGAGACCCAGTACTTC.

In this sample, this clonotype turned up a few times. In DNA form, the CDR3 reads TGCGCCAGCACCAAAAGGAGACAATGGGGGACCCGCTCTGGAAACACCATATATTTT. It yields the protein CASTKRRQWGTRSGNTIYF. This chain links TRBV10-1 with TRBJ1-3; weak D call: TRBD1 (5 bases). Germline CDR1 and CDR2: WNHNN and SYGVQD (reference sequence). V was clipped by 7 bases and J by 0 bases, with 25 bases between them. The CDR3 totals 19 residues.

Note on this clonotype: A much larger clone lies one base from this, so it may be a read error. This rearrangement joins TRBV10-2 to TRBJ1-1, with D unresolved. CDR1 WSHSY and CDR2 SAAADI come from the germline V gene. CDR3 size: 14 residues. CDR3 loop: CASGSGLDTAEAFF. CDR3 in DNA: TGTGCCAGTGGTAGCGGGTTGGATACGGCTGAAGCTTTCTTT.

This clonotype showed up many times. The chain links TRBV2 to TRBJ2-5, with D unresolved. This CDR3 contains 13 residues. Trimming left V 8 bases short and J 5 bases short, with 15 bases between. The germline V gene encodes CDR1 SNHLY and CDR2 FYNNEI. CDR3 sequence reads: CASLGSWVETQYF. The CDR3, as DNA: TGTGCCAGCTTAGGTTCCTGGGTGGAGACCCAGTACTTC. Based on the CDR3 plus reference TRBV2 and TRBJ2-5, the full variable domain is EPEVTQTPSHQVTQMGQEVILRCVPISNHLYFYWYRQILGQKVEFLVSFYNNEISEKSEIFDDQFSVERPDGSNFTLKIRSTKLEDSAMYFCASLGSWVETQYFGPGTRLLVL.

This clonotype was found a few times. The chain carries TRBV10-3 and TRBJ1-6, with TRBD1 matching over 9 bases. Germline V lookup: CDR1 ENHRY, CDR2 SYGVKD. CDR3 length equals 15 residues. V shed 10 bases, J shed 10 bases, and the junction held 14 bases outside the gene matches. This CDR3 reads CASRGPGQGASPLHF. DNA of the CDR3: TGTGCCAGCAGGGGGCCGGGACAGGGAGCATCACCCCTCCACTTT.

This chain links TRBV12-3 or TRBV12-4 with TRBJ1-5; possible D gene TRBD1, 5 bases. This CDR3 comprises 15 residues. The V end lost 2 bases, the J end lost 11 bases, and 19 bases lay between the germline ends. The CDR3 region is CASSLSAGGMETQHF. CDR3 DNA: TGTGCCAGCAGTTTATCAGCGGGGGGGATGGAGACCCAGCATTTT.

This clonotype showed up just a few times. V usage is TRBV10-3 and J usage is TRBJ2-2, with a possible D match to TRBD1 (6 bases). V lost 5 bases, J lost 6 bases, and 10 bases lay in between. The CDR3 is 13 amino acids. Germline CDR1 ENHRY, CDR2 SYGVKD. CDR3 nucleotide sequence: TGTGCCATCAGTCCGGGACACCCCGGGGAGCTGTTTTTT. It translates to CAISPGHPGELFF.

This clonotype was detected many times. V usage is TRBV5-1 and J usage is TRBJ1-4, with D perhaps matching TRBD1 (6 bases). V dropped 5 bases and J dropped 3 bases, with 20 bases sitting between them. Per germline, CDR1 SGHRS and CDR2 YFSETQ. The CDR3 consists of 17 residues. Here the CDR3 reads CASRKGQSNRSNEKLFF. The CDR3 nucleotides read TGCGCCAGCAGGAAAGGACAGAGCAACCGCTCTAATGAAAAACTGTTTTTT.

This clonotype was found many times. The chain recombines TRBV20-1 with TRBJ1-5; TRBD1 matches at 12 bases. The CDR3 spans 15 residues. CDR1 is DFQATT and CDR2 is SNEGSKA in the germline V gene (reference sequence). The ends lost 6 bases at V and 7 bases at J; junction bases unmatched: 10. The CDR3 spells CSAQSGTGGQQPQHF. DNA for the CDR3: TGCAGTGCCCAATCCGGGACAGGGGGCCAGCAGCCCCAGCATTTT.

The CDR3 coding sequence is TGTGCCAGCAGCTTAGAAAGGGGGAATGAGTACTTC. It specifies CASSLERGNEYF. The rearrangement links TRBV7-8 to TRBJ2-7; possible D gene TRBD1, 6 bases. From germline, CDR1 is SGHVS and CDR2 FQNEAQ. The CDR3 loop spans 12 amino acids. V was trimmed by 1 base and J by 11 bases, leaving 12 bases between them.

The table lists this clonotype with many counts. V and J are TRBV7-9 and TRBJ1-2; D not resolved. Germline CDR1 and CDR2: SEHNR and FQNEAQ (reference sequence). Trimming took 2 bases from V and 10 from J, leaving 14 bases between them. The CDR3 length is 13 residues. In DNA, the CDR3 is TGTGCCAGCAGCTTATCCCCCCCGATAGTCTACACCTTC. This gives the protein CASSLSPPIVYTF.